The 29 T cell receptor beta chains below were found in one sample sequenced in a study of blood T cell repertoires in COVID-19. Clones were read by immunoSEQ multiplex PCR, and TCRdb kept only the in-frame ones, dropping some. The sample lists just under 40,000 clones, just under 95% occurring once. Material: peripheral blood. The receptors derive from a human donor with active COVID-19. The donor label of this sample is uncertain.

The chain has TRBV27 and TRBJ2-2, with 10 bases that match TRBD1. The CDR3 totals 18 residues. Germline CDR1 and CDR2: MNHEY and SMNVEV (reference sequence). Germline trimming cut 5 bases from V and 2 bases from J; bases unmatched to any gene: 11. The CDR3 DNA follows: TGTGCCAGCAGTACAAGGGACAGGGGCCGACGAAACACCGGGGAGCTGTTTTTT. Translating gives CASSTRDRGRRNTGELFF.

The V gene is TRBV6-2 or TRBV6-3, the J gene TRBJ1-1; TRBD1 agrees at 8 bases. Looked up from germline, CDR1 is MNHEY and CDR2 is SVGEGT. This CDR3 contains 17 residues. V was pared by 1 base and J by 1 base, with 8 bases of the junction left unmatched. In DNA, the CDR3 is TGTGCCAGCAGTTACTTAAACGCCGGACAGGGGAACACTGAAGCTTTCTTT. Translating it yields CASSYLNAGQGNTEAFF.

The chain carries TRBV3-1 (or the pseudogene TRBV3-2) and TRBJ2-7; D not certain. This CDR3 contains 15 residues. V shed 1 base and J shed 2 bases, with 12 bases lying between them. The germline V gene encodes CDR1 LGHDT and CDR2 YNNKEL (reference sequence). CDR3 DNA: TGTGCCAGCAGCCAAGGAGGTCACCGCACCTACGAGCAGTACTTC. The encoded protein is CASSQGGHRTYEQYF.

The genes are TRBV7-9 and TRBJ2-5; a possible D gene is TRBD1 (6 bases). The CDR3 is made up of 13 amino acids. The V gene lost 5 bases and the J gene lost 1 base, with 8 bases spanning the gap. Germline V CDR1 and CDR2: SEHNR, FQNEAQ (reference sequence). The CDR3 bases are TGTGCCAGCAGCCCACAGGGCCAAGAGACCCAGTACTTC. Translated: CASSPQGQETQYF. The whole variable domain, remainder taken from reference TRBV7-9 and TRBJ2-5, is DTGVSQNPRHKITKRGQNVTFRCDPISEHNRLYWYRQTLGQGPEFLTYFQNEAQLEKSRLLSDRFSAERPKGSFSTLEIQRTEQGDSAMYLCASSPQGQETQYFGPGTRLLVL.

This clone has a handful of counts. The V and J genes are TRBV19 and TRBJ2-3; 8 nucleotides line up with TRBD2. The V segment lost 10 bases and the J segment 2 bases; nucleotides outside the gene matches: 8. The CDR3 covers 14 residues. Germline V CDR1 and CDR2: LNHDA, SQIVND (reference sequence). The CDR3 nucleotides read TGTGCCACCCAACTAGCGGCCCACACAGATACGCAGTATTTT. Its translation is CATQLAAHTDTQYF.

V usage is TRBV7-2 and J usage is TRBJ2-7, with TRBD2 matching over 12 bases. V dropped 1 base and J dropped 1; count of bases not matched to a gene: 11. Germline assignment: CDR1 SGHTA and CDR2 FQGNSA. This CDR3 contains 19 residues. Here the CDR3 reads CASSLETGFGLAGSYEQYF. For the CDR3, the DNA is TGTGCCAGCAGCTTAGAGACGGGATTTGGACTAGCGGGATCCTACGAGCAGTACTTC.

The chain employs TRBV7-2 and TRBJ2-7; 10 bases fit TRBD2. The CDR3 is 17 amino acids. Germline V gene data show CDR1 as SGHTA and CDR2 as FQGNSA. V trimming: 5 bases; J trimming: 0 bases; junction bases outside the gene matches: 10. The CDR3 coding sequence is TGTGCCAGCAGCCTCGGGACTAGCGTACGCAACTCCTACGAGCAGTACTTC. Translated, it gives CASSLGTSVRNSYEQYF.

The chain has TRBV6-5 and TRBJ2-5; no reliable D call. Germline-derived CDR1 and CDR2 are MNHEY and SVGAGI. This CDR3 is 13 amino acids long. V was trimmed by 4 bases and J by 7 bases, leaving 13 bases between them. The CDR3 protein is CASSSTQMGTQYF. The CDR3 DNA reads TGTGCCAGCAGTTCGACACAAATGGGGACCCAGTACTTC.

The J gene is TRBJ1-2, the V gene TRBV6-6, with D perhaps TRBD1 (5 bases). This CDR3 contains 15 residues. Germline values: CDR1 MNHNY, CDR2 SVGAGI (reference sequence). The ends were cut back, 2 bases at V and 2 bases at J, with 12 bases in the middle. The CDR3 bases are TGTGCCAGCAGTTACGGCGGGGACTCAAACTATGGCTACACCTTC. This gives the protein CASSYGGDSNYGYTF.

This rearrangement joins TRBV6-5 to TRBJ1-1; D not resolved. CDR1 is MNHEY, CDR2 SVGAGI, per germline. V was clipped by 5 bases and J by 2 bases, with 3 bases between them. CDR3 length: 11 residues. The CDR3 DNA is TGTGCCAGCAGTCGTAACACTGAAGCTTTCTTT. This sequence encodes CASSRNTEAFF.

The chain has TRBV7-2 and TRBJ2-7, with D maybe TRBD2 (6 bases). The CDR3 covers 15 residues. The V end lost 2 bases, the J end lost 12 bases, and 23 bases lay between the germline ends. The V gene's germline CDR1 is SGHTA and CDR2 FQGNSA. The CDR3 is CASSLLGVSEGGRYF. DNA of the CDR3: TGTGCCAGCAGCTTATTGGGGGTATCCGAGGGAGGTCGGTACTTC.

V usage is TRBV11-3 and J usage is TRBJ2-1; possibly TRBD1 for D (6 bases). Germline values: CDR1 SGHNT, CDR2 YENEEA. The ends were cut back, 1 base at V and 0 bases at J, with 10 bases in the middle. The length of the CDR3 is 16 residues. CDR3 sequence: CASSLGGGGSYNEQFF. The CDR3 DNA reads as TGTGCCAGCAGCTTAGGTGGGGGCGGCTCCTACAATGAGCAGTTCTTC.

This clone was seen just once. The chain has TRBV9 and TRBJ2-1; 12 nucleotides line up with TRBD2. The CDR3 runs to 15 residues. The V gene end was trimmed by 3 bases and the J gene end by 8 bases; junction bases not matched to a gene: 6. Germline V gene sequence: CDR1 SGDLS, CDR2 YYNGEE. CDR3 sequence reads: CASSALAGGGDEQFF. CDR3 coding DNA: TGTGCCAGCAGCGCCCTAGCGGGGGGGGGCGATGAGCAGTTCTTC. Complete variable domain (other parts from reference TRBV9 and TRBJ2-1): DSGVTQTPKHLITATGQRVTLRCSPRSGDLSVYWYQQSLDQGLQFLIQYYNGEERAKGNILERFSAQQFPDLHSELNLSSLELGDSALYFCASSALAGGGDEQFFGPGTRLTVL.

Concerning this clone itself: Compared with germline, one end of the junction differs, possibly owing to a read error. The chain combines TRBV6-5 with TRBJ2-5, with TRBD2 matching over 7 bases. This CDR3 is 15 amino acids long. CDR1 and CDR2 (germline): MNHEY, SVGAGI. CDR3 in DNA: TGTGTCAGCAGCCCAGGCTCTAGCGGTCTCAAGACCCAGTACTTC. It specifies CVSSPGSSGLKTQYF.

The J gene is TRBJ2-7, the V gene TRBV5-1; possible D gene TRBD2, 6 bases. V was cut by 0 bases and J by 2 bases, with 6 bases left in between. Germline V gene data show CDR1 as SGHRS and CDR2 as YFSETQ. The CDR3 totals 13 residues. The CDR3 nucleotides are TGCGCCAGCAGCTTGGGGAGGGCCTACGAGCAGTACTTC. Protein: CASSLGRAYEQYF.

The DNA for the CDR3 is TGTGCCAGTAGTATAAGGGGCAGGGGGTACGAGCAGTACTTC. It encodes CASSIRGRGYEQYF. The chain is built from TRBV19 and TRBJ2-7; 7 bases line up with TRBD1. Per the germline V gene, CDR1 is LNHDA and CDR2 is SQIVND (reference sequence). The V gene end was trimmed by 2 bases and the J gene end by 4 bases; junction bases not matched to a gene: 5. This CDR3 has 14 amino acids.

This clone was detected a few times. Other DNA variants within this sample encode the same CDR3. This rearrangement joins TRBV6-2 or TRBV6-3 to TRBJ2-2, with D tentatively TRBD1 (6 bases). V was cut by 6 bases and J by 0 bases, with 8 bases left in between. The germline CDR1 and CDR2 sequences are MNHEY and SVGEGT. There are 14 residues in the CDR3. CDR3 region: CASSRTANTGELFF. The CDR3 nucleotides read TGTGCCAGCAGCAGGACAGCGAACACCGGGGAGCTGTTTTTT.

This clone was counted only a few times. The chain combines TRBV4-1 with TRBJ1-3; no clear D gene. CDR3 length: 15 amino acids. Looked up from germline, CDR1 is MGHRA and CDR2 is YSYEKL. The ends were cut back, 4 bases at V and 2 bases at J, with 12 bases in the middle. CDR3 nucleotide sequence: TGCGCCAGCAGCCCCCGGGCACTAGCTGGAAACACCATATATTTT. This translates into CASSPRALAGNTIYF.

The chain couples TRBV12-3 or TRBV12-4 to TRBJ1-2, with D perhaps matching TRBD1 (5 bases). The CDR3 sequence is 12 residues long. Trimming cost V 8 bases and J 8 bases, with 15 bases left between them. The CDR3 region is CASLDRQGGYTF. The CDR3 nucleotides read TGTGCCAGCCTAGACAGACAAGGCGGCTACACCTTC.

V and J are TRBV28 and TRBJ1-4, with D possibly TRBD1 on 5 matching bases. The V end was cut by 5 bases, the J end by 0 bases, with 19 bases between. Germline V CDR1 and CDR2: MDHEN, SYDVKM. This CDR3 is built from 18 residues. The CDR3: CASSGGDSAGATNEKLFF. CDR3 DNA: TGTGCCAGCAGTGGGGGGGACTCCGCCGGAGCAACTAATGAAAAACTGTTTTTT.

The chain recombines TRBV18 with TRBJ1-4, with 8 bases matching TRBD1. The CDR3 length is 17 residues. Germline V CDR1 and CDR2: KGHSH, LQKENI. V gave up 2 bases and J gave up 0 bases; unmatched junction bases: 5. CDR3 residues: CASSPFGQGATNEKLFF. The CDR3 coding sequence is TGTGCCAGCTCACCATTTGGACAGGGAGCAACTAATGAAAAACTGTTTTTT.

CDR3 coding DNA: TGTGCCAGCAGCCTAAGCGGGAGTTTGTACACCGGGGAGCTGTTTTTT. Amino acid sequence: CASSLSGSLYTGELFF. This chain links TRBV7-9 with TRBJ2-2; 8 bases agree with TRBD2. This CDR3 has 16 residues. The germline gives CDR1 SEHNR, CDR2 FQNEAQ (reference sequence). V was pared by 5 bases and J by 3 bases, with 8 bases of the junction left unmatched.

This chain uses TRBV5-1 with TRBJ2-7; tentatively, D is TRBD2 (5 bases). This CDR3 spans 14 amino acids. Deletions cut 4 bases from V and 3 bases from J, with 14 bases between. Germline CDR1 is SGHRS and CDR2 is YFSETQ. CDR3 region: CASSAEASSYEQYF. CDR3 DNA sequence: TGCGCCAGCAGCGCGGAGGCCAGTAGCTACGAGCAGTACTTC.

This clone was observed a single time. This chain links TRBV12-5 with TRBJ1-3; no clear D gene. V was cut by 0 bases and J by 0 bases, with 12 bases left in between. From germline, CDR1 is LGHNT and CDR2 FRNRAP. This CDR3 is built from 17 residues. Here the CDR3 DNA reads TGTGCTAGTGGTTTGGTACGTCTCGGTAACTCTGGAAACACCATATATTTT. It yields the protein CASGLVRLGNSGNTIYF.

The table lists this clone with a count of one. The chain links TRBV28 to TRBJ2-4; the match to TRBD1 covers 8 bases. Trimming at V came to 5 bases and at J to 15 bases, leaving 9 bases not matched to a gene. The germline CDR1 and CDR2 sequences are MDHEN and SYDVKM. The CDR3 loop spans 12 amino acids. In nucleotides, the CDR3 is TGTGCCAGCAGTGTATCCAGGGGGCGTACGTACTTC. It specifies CASSVSRGRTYF.

CDR3 sequence: CASSPRTGTGETQYF. CDR3 nucleotides: TGTGCCAGCAGCCCGCGGACAGGAACGGGAGAGACCCAGTACTTC. The chain combines TRBV7-8 with TRBJ2-5; 7 nucleotides align to TRBD1. With V trimmed by 5 bases and J by 4 bases, 10 bases remained unmatched. CDR1 SGHVS and CDR2 FQNEAQ come from the germline V gene. The CDR3 is 15 residues long.

V is TRBV5-4 and J is TRBJ2-7; D perhaps matches TRBD2 (5 bases). Germline assignment: CDR1 SGHNT and CDR2 YYREEE (reference sequence). V was pared by 0 bases and J by 3 bases, with 13 bases between. This CDR3 region has 15 residues. The CDR3 protein is CASSLGVGVDYEQYF. The CDR3 DNA is TGTGCCAGCAGCTTGGGGGTCGGGGTGGACTACGAGCAGTACTTC. Variable domain in full (rest from reference TRBV5-4 and TRBJ2-7): ETGVTQSPTHLIKTRGQQVTLRCSSQSGHNTVSWYQQALGQGPQFIFQYYREEENGRGNFPPRFSGLQFPNYSSELNVNALELDDSALYLCASSLGVGVDYEQYFGPGTRLTVT.

V usage is TRBV24-1 and J usage is TRBJ2-5, with 7 positions matching TRBD1. Germline V gene lookup returns CDR1 KGHDR and CDR2 SFDVKD. V dropped 9 bases and J dropped 2; count of bases not matched to a gene: 11. The CDR3 is 15 residues long. CDR3 nucleotides: TGTGCCACCGGAACCTCCGGGGACAGACAAGAGACCCAGTACTTC. It codes for CATGTSGDRQETQYF.

Here the CDR3 DNA reads TGTGCCAGCGACAGGTCTAGTCAGGGCTATGGCTACACCTTC. Translated, it gives CASDRSSQGYGYTF. This chain uses TRBV7-9 with TRBJ1-2, with D perhaps TRBD1 (6 bases). In germline, CDR1 is SEHNR, CDR2 FQNEAQ (reference sequence). The CDR3 runs to 14 residues. V lost 8 bases, J lost 4 bases, and 17 bases lay in between.